This entry is about one T cell receptor (beta chain). Its antigen is still unknown. This PCR relied on a set of 60 Vbeta primers and 13 Jbeta primers. Repertoires were generated with immunoSEQ multiplex PCR, while TCRdb's copy carries only in-frame clones and drops some. The sample gives under 150,000 clones, roughly 80% of which show up once; approximately 3% is in the top ten. Germline CDR1 is SGHVS and CDR2 is FQNEAQ. CDR3 size: 14 residues. V lost 3 bases and J lost 6; bases outside the gene matches: 6. This record belongs to a study of cytomegalovirus exposure and HLA in healthy donors. Turning to the study itself: Tens of millions of unique TCRs, all from HLA-typed donors, were included in an early release of the data.

Overall study findings and caveats: The authors reported that TCR beta sequences could predict HLA-A and HLA-B alleles. These predictions were accurate for most subjects in the first cohort. After further analysis at a later stage, roughly 16,000 TCR beta sequences were associated with HLA alleles at 0.05 false discovery rate. Most sequenced TCRs were rare (though some public TCRs occurred in many donors).

The TCR comes from a male donor in good health and CMV-seronegative. The chain combines TRBV7-8 with TRBJ2-7, with 9 bases matching TRBD2. The source material was PBMCs. DNA for the CDR3: TGTGCCAGCAGCTTCGAGACTAGCGGCTCCGAGCAGTACTTC. Translation: CASSFETSGSEQYF.